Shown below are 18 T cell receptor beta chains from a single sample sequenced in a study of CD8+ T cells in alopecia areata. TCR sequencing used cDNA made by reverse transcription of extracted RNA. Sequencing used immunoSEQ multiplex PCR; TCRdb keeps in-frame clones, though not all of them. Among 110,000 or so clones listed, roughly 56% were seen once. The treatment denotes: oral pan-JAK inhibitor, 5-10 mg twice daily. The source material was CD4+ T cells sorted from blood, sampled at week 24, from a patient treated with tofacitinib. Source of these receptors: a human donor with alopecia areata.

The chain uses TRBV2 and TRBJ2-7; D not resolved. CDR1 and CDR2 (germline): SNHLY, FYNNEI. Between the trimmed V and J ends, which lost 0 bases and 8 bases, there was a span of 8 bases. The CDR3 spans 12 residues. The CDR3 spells CASSEALVKQYF. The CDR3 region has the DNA TGTGCCAGCAGTGAAGCGTTGGTCAAGCAGTACTTC. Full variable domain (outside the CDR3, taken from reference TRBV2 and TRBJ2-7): EPEVTQTPSHQVTQMGQEVILRCVPISNHLYFYWYRQILGQKVEFLVSFYNNEISEKSEIFDDQFSVERPDGSNFTLKIRSTKLEDSAMYFCASSEALVKQYFGPGTRLTVT.

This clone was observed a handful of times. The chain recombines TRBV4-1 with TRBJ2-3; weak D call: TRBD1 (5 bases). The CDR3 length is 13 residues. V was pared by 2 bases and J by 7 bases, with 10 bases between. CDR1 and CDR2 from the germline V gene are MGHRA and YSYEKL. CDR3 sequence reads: CASSQQGGYTQYF. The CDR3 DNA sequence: TGCGCCAGCAGCCAACAGGGCGGATATACGCAGTATTTT.

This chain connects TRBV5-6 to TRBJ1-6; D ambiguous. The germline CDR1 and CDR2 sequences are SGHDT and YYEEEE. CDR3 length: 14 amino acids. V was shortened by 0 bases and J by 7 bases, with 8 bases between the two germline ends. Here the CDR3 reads CASSLEQLNSPLHF. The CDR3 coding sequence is TGTGCCAGCAGCTTGGAACAGCTAAATTCACCCCTCCACTTT.

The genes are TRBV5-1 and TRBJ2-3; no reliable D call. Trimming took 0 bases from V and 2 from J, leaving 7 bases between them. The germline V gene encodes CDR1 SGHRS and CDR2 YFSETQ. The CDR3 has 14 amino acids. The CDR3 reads CASSLEATTDTQYF. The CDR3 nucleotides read TGCGCCAGCAGCTTGGAGGCTACCACAGATACGCAGTATTTT.

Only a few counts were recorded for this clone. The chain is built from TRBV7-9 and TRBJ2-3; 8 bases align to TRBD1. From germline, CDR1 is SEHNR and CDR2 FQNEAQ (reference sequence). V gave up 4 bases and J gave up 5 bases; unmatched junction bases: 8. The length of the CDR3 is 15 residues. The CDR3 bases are TGTGCCAGCAGCTCGACAGGGGTGGGCCTAGATACGCAGTATTTT. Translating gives CASSSTGVGLDTQYF.

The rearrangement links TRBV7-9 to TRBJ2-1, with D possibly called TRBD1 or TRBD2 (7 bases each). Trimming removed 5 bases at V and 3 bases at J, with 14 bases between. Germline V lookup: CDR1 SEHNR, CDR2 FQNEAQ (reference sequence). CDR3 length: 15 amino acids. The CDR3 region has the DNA TGTGCCAGCAGCCAGGGGGAGGGCGACTACAATGAGCAGTTCTTC. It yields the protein CASSQGEGDYNEQFF.

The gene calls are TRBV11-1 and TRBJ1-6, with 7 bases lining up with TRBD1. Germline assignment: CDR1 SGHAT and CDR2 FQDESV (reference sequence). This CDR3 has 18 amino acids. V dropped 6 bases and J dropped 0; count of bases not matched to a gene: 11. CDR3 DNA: TGTGCCAGCAGTCAGAGGACAGGCTCTAGCTCCTATAATTCACCCCTCCACTTT. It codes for CASSQRTGSSSYNSPLHF.

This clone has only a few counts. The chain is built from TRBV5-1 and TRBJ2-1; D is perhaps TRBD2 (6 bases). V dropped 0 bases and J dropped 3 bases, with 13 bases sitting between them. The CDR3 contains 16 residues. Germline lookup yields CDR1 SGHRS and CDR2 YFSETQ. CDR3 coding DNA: TGCGCCAGCAGCTTGGCCGTGGAGGGAGGCTACAATGAGCAGTTCTTC. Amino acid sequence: CASSLAVEGGYNEQFF.

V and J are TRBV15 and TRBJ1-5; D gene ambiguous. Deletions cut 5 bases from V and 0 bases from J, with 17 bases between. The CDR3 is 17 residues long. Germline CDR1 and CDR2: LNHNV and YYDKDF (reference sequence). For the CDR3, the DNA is TGTGCCACCAGCTCCGCATACGCGGGAATTAGCAATCAGCCCCAGCATTTT. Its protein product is CATSSAYAGISNQPQHF.

The CDR3 is CASRSGTGDQPQHF. The CDR3 DNA sequence: TGTGCCAGCAGATCCGGGACAGGCGATCAGCCCCAGCATTTT. The chain employs TRBV7-2 and TRBJ1-5, with TRBD1 identical over 8 bases. The CDR3 contains 14 residues. The germline gives CDR1 SGHTA, CDR2 FQGNSA. V lost 6 bases, J lost 5 bases, and 6 bases stayed unmatched.

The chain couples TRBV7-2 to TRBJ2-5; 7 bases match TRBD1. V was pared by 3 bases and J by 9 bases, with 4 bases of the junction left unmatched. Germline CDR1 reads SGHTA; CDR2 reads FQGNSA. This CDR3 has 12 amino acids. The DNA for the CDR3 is TGTGCCAGCAGCTTGACAGGGTTGGCCCAGTACTTC. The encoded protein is CASSLTGLAQYF.

This CDR3 reads CAISDNSGGATDTQYF. In nucleotides, the CDR3 is TGTGCCATCAGTGATAATAGCGGGGGGGCCACAGATACGCAGTATTTT. This rearrangement joins TRBV10-3 to TRBJ2-3, with 11 bases matching TRBD2. Germline trimming cut 3 bases from V and 2 bases from J; bases unmatched to any gene: 4. In germline, CDR1 is ENHRY, CDR2 SYGVKD. CDR3 length: 16 residues.

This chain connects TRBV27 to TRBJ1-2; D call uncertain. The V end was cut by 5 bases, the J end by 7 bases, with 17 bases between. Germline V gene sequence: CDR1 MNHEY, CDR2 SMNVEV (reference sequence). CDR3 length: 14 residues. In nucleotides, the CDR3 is TGTGCCAGCAGTCCCCTTAGTATACCCCCTGGCTACACCTTC. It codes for CASSPLSIPPGYTF.

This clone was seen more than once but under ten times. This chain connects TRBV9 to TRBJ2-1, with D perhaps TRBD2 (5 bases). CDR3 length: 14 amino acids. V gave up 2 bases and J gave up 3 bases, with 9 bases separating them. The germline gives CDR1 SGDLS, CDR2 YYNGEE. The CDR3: CASSVRADYNEQFF. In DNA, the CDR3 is TGTGCCAGCAGCGTGCGGGCAGACTACAATGAGCAGTTCTTC.

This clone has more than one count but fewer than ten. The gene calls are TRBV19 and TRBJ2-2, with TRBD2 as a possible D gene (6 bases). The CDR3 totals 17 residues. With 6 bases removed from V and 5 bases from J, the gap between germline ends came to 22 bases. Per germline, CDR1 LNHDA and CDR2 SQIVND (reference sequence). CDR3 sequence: CASRDPIAAGSTGELFF. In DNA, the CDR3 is TGTGCCAGTAGAGATCCCATAGCCGCGGGGTCGACCGGGGAGCTGTTTTTT.

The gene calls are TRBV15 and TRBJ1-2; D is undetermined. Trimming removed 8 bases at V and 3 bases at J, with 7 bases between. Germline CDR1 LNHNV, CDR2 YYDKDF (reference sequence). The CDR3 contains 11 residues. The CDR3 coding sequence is TGTGCCACCCGGAAAGACTATGGCTACACCTTC. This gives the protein CATRKDYGYTF. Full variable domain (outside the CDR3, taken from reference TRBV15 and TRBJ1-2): DAMVIQNPRYQVTQFGKPVTLSCSQTLNHNVMYWYQQKSSQAPKLLFHYYDKDFNNEADTPDNFQSRRPNTSFCFLDIRSPGLGDTAMYLCATRKDYGYTFGSGTRLTVV.

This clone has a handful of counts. The CDR3 spells CASSILGRVNYGYTF. CDR3 in DNA: TGTGCCAGTAGTATACTGGGCAGGGTAAACTATGGCTACACCTTC. The rearrangement uses TRBV19 and TRBJ1-2, with D tentatively TRBD1 (5 bases). V was trimmed by 2 bases and J by 2 bases, leaving 12 bases between them. This CDR3 comprises 15 residues. Per the germline V gene, CDR1 is LNHDA and CDR2 is SQIVND (reference sequence).

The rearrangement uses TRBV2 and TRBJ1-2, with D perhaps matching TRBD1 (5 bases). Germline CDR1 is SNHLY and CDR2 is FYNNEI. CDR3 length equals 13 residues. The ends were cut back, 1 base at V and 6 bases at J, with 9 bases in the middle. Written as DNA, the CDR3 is TGTGCCAGCAGTGAAGTGGTGGGGCATGGCTACACCTTC. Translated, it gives CASSEVVGHGYTF.